Below are 20 T cell receptor beta chains sequenced from a single sample in a study of Ad26.COV2.S vaccination and SARS-CoV-2 variants. TCRdb's copy holds only in-frame clones and misses some; the assay was immunoSEQ multiplex PCR. The table includes about 440,000 clones, 90% detected once. Treatment: some 20 received Ad26.COV2.S at low or high dose, single or two shots; about five received placebo; per-sample allocation not given. Following the first vaccine or placebo injection, samples were taken on day 63. This specimen consisted of peripheral blood, obtained in a trial of Ad26.COV2.S vaccine versus placebo. The origin of the receptors is a person between 18 and 59 years old who received the Ad26.COV2.S COVID-19 vaccine or a placebo.

CDR3 sequence: CASSYSESNYGYTF. CDR3 DNA sequence: TGTGCCAGCAGTTACAGTGAAAGTAACTATGGCTACACCTTC. V gene TRBV6-5 combines with J gene TRBJ1-2; no clear D. Germline V gene lookup returns CDR1 MNHEY and CDR2 SVGAGI. V was clipped by 2 bases and J by 1 base, with 8 bases between them. This CDR3 contains 14 residues.

The chain's CDR3 is CASSRTSRSSYNEQFF. The CDR3 DNA follows: TGTGCCAGTAGTAGGACTAGTCGGAGCTCCTACAATGAGCAGTTCTTC. This sequence joins TRBV19 and TRBJ2-1; 7 positions agree with TRBD2. Germline-derived CDR1 and CDR2 are LNHDA and SQIVND (reference sequence). The CDR3 is 16 residues long. The V and J ends lost 4 bases and 0 bases, in that order; junction bases with no gene match: 6.

As to this clone: Other DNA sequences in the sample encode the same CDR3. The chain combines TRBV7-2 with TRBJ2-5, with D possibly being TRBD2 (5 bases). The V and J ends lost 1 base and 4 bases respectively, with 7 bases between them. Germline V gene lookup returns CDR1 SGHTA and CDR2 FQGNSA. CDR3 length: 13 residues. CDR3 residues: CASSLGGRETQYF. Here the CDR3 DNA reads TGTGCCAGCAGCTTAGGAGGGAGAGAGACCCAGTACTTC.

The V call is TRBV27, the J call TRBJ2-7; 13 bases are shared with TRBD2. CDR1 is MNHEY and CDR2 is SMNVEV in the germline V gene (reference sequence). The CDR3 has 17 residues. Trimming removed 4 bases from V and 8 bases from J; junction bases left unmatched: 14. CDR3 sequence: CASSSPRGTSGTSQQYF. Written as DNA, the CDR3 is TGTGCCAGCAGTTCCCCCCGCGGGACTAGCGGGACGAGTCAGCAGTACTTC.

The V call is TRBV6-1, the J call TRBJ2-2; tentative D call: TRBD1 (6 bases). This CDR3 is 15 amino acids long. Germline V lookup: CDR1 MNHNS, CDR2 SASEGT. V lost 2 bases to trimming and J lost 5 bases, with 12 bases between them. CDR3: CASSEYRVGTGELFF. For the CDR3, the DNA is TGTGCCAGCAGTGAATACAGGGTAGGAACCGGGGAGCTGTTTTTT.

The chain couples TRBV19 to TRBJ1-5; unclear D gene. The CDR3 length is 13 residues. V was cut by 3 bases and J by 1 base, with 4 bases left in between. CDR1 is LNHDA, CDR2 SQIVND, per germline (reference sequence). CDR3 sequence (DNA): TGTGCCAGTAGTATCGAGAGCAATCAGCCCCAGCATTTT. It specifies CASSIESNQPQHF.

The chain combines TRBV6-2 or TRBV6-3 with TRBJ2-3; TRBD1 might be the D (7 bases). The V and J ends lost 5 bases and 3 bases respectively, with 18 bases between them. The CDR3 is 16 amino acids. CDR1 is MNHEY, CDR2 SVGEGT, per germline. In DNA, the CDR3 is TGTGCCAGCAGTCGGGGGAGACAGGGCGGGACAGATACGCAGTATTTT. Its protein is CASSRGRQGGTDTQYF.

This chain uses TRBV7-8 with TRBJ2-5; weak D call: TRBD2 (5 bases). Germline V gene lookup returns CDR1 SGHVS and CDR2 FQNEAQ. Trimming shortened V by 5 bases and J by 5 bases, and 15 bases separated the two germline ends. This CDR3 contains 14 residues. CDR3 amino acids: CASSPSGIPETQYF. CDR3 nucleotide sequence: TGTGCCAGCAGCCCTTCGGGGATCCCCGAGACCCAGTACTTC.

The chain employs TRBV5-1 and TRBJ2-7; D is undetermined. This CDR3 spans 15 amino acids. V dropped 0 bases and J dropped 4 bases, with 14 bases sitting between them. The germline CDR1 and CDR2 sequences are SGHRS and YFSETQ. CDR3 nucleotides: TGCGCCAGCAGCTTGGTTCTAGGACCAGATTACGAGCAGTACTTC. It translates to CASSLVLGPDYEQYF.

The chain uses TRBV7-3 and TRBJ2-2; 7 positions agree with TRBD1. CDR1 SGHTA and CDR2 FQGTGA come from the germline V gene. The CDR3 spans 18 residues. The J segment lost 2 bases and the V segment lost 0 bases, leaving 9 bases of the junction unmatched. CDR3 amino acids: CASSLTHTDRPNTGELFF. The CDR3 region has the DNA TGTGCCAGCAGCTTAACCCATACGGACAGGCCAAACACCGGGGAGCTGTTTTTT.

The V gene is TRBV28, the J gene TRBJ2-7; D gene unclear. The CDR3 has 13 residues. V was clipped by 5 bases and J by 3 bases, with 11 bases between them. Germline-derived CDR1 and CDR2 are MDHEN and SYDVKM. CDR3 protein: CASSQPTLYEQYF. In DNA form, the CDR3 reads TGTGCCAGCAGTCAACCGACCCTCTACGAGCAGTACTTC.

The chain employs TRBV27 and TRBJ2-1; D may be TRBD1 or TRBD2 (5 bases each). Germline assignment: CDR1 MNHEY and CDR2 SMNVEV (reference sequence). CDR3 size: 16 residues. V lost 1 base, J lost 2 bases, and 12 bases lay in between. The CDR3 DNA reads TGTGCCAGCAGTTTATTTCCCGGGGCGGCCTACAATGAGCAGTTCTTC. This encodes CASSLFPGAAYNEQFF.

J is TRBJ1-2 and V is TRBV4-2; tentative D call: TRBD1 (5 bases). Germline loops: CDR1 LGHNA, CDR2 YNFKEQ. The CDR3 sequence is 14 residues long. Trimming removed 0 bases from V and 6 bases from J, with 11 bases in between. The CDR3 spells CASSQEAQGNGYTF. DNA for the CDR3: TGTGCCAGCAGCCAAGAGGCTCAGGGCAATGGCTACACCTTC.

The gene calls are TRBV3-1 (or the pseudogene TRBV3-2) and TRBJ2-5; TRBD2 agrees at 8 bases. J lost 2 bases, V lost 3 bases, and 20 bases had no gene match. CDR3 length: 20 amino acids. Germline lookup yields CDR1 LGHDT and CDR2 YNNKEL (reference sequence). Here the CDR3 DNA reads TGTGCCAGCAGCCATACTAATTTAGGCTTAGCGGGAACCAGACAAGAGACCCAGTACTTC. Amino acid sequence: CASSHTNLGLAGTRQETQYF.

This clone was detected only once. In DNA form, the CDR3 reads TGTGCCAGCAGCTTAGAAGGTGAACTAGCGGGACCGAACACCGGGGAGCTGTTTTTT. It yields the protein CASSLEGELAGPNTGELFF. V gene TRBV13 combines with J gene TRBJ2-2, with 10 bases that match TRBD2. Unmatched junction bases numbered 8, after V lost 1 base and J lost 0 bases. The CDR3 is 19 residues long. Germline V CDR1 and CDR2: PRHDT, FYEKMQ (reference sequence).

The chain is built from TRBV4-2 and TRBJ1-1; D is possibly TRBD1 (5 bases). The V and J ends lost 7 bases and 0 bases respectively, with 21 bases between them. CDR3 size: 17 residues. Germline assignment: CDR1 LGHNA and CDR2 YNFKEQ. The CDR3: CASNPSLGRGVNTEAFF. DNA of the CDR3: TGTGCCAGCAACCCCTCTTTGGGGCGAGGGGTGAACACTGAAGCTTTCTTT.

This sequence joins TRBV4-2 and TRBJ2-5; D is uncertain. V dropped 0 bases and J dropped 2 bases, with 10 bases sitting between them. The CDR3 length is 15 residues. Looked up from germline, CDR1 is LGHNA and CDR2 is YNFKEQ. The CDR3 coding sequence is TGTGCCAGCAGCCAAGATCGAATCACACAAGAGACCCAGTACTTC. It translates to CASSQDRITQETQYF.

The chain joins TRBV2 to TRBJ2-1; the D gene is possibly TRBD2 (6 bases). The germline V and J ends were trimmed by 7 bases and 4 bases, with 14 bases remaining between them. The CDR3 has 14 residues. Germline V gives CDR1 SNHLY, CDR2 FYNNEI. The CDR3 DNA is TGTGCCAGCACCGTCAGCGGGTATTACAATGAGCAGTTCTTC. Its protein product is CASTVSGYYNEQFF.

The rearrangement uses TRBV3-1 (or the pseudogene TRBV3-2) and TRBJ2-2, with TRBD2 identical over 8 bases. J was trimmed by 7 bases and V by 1 base; bases with no gene match: 8. The CDR3 spans 16 residues. The germline V gene has CDR1 LGHDT and CDR2 YNNKEL (reference sequence). The CDR3 is CASSQVSGRTGGELFF. CDR3 sequence (DNA): TGTGCCAGCAGCCAAGTCAGCGGGAGAACGGGCGGGGAGCTGTTTTTT.

V is TRBV7-2 and J is TRBJ2-7; tentatively, D is TRBD2 (5 bases). Looked up from germline, CDR1 is SGHTA and CDR2 is FQGNSA. The CDR3 is made up of 15 amino acids. Trimming left V 5 bases short and J 6 bases short, with 20 bases between. The CDR3: CASSPGWGEPGEQYF. CDR3 DNA sequence: TGTGCCAGCAGCCCCGGGTGGGGAGAGCCCGGCGAGCAGTACTTC.